This section outlines one TCR beta chain sequence together with its context. As yet, its antigen is unknown. The sample originates from a study of blood T cells in healthy people across ages. Findings and limits, study-wide: Age showed a roughly linear inverse relationship with TCR beta diversity per million T cells.

With a J-beta primer mix and a sample-barcoded 5' primer, a second PCR ran about 7 to 12 cycles. Every sample gave at least 3 million paired-end reads containing CDR3. TCRdb ran MiXCR on the 5' RACE reads and lists one entry per CDR3 protein. The table records approximately 770,000 distinct CDR3 sequences, 55% to 75% of them present only once. CDR3 length: 15 residues. Germline CDR1 SEHNR, CDR2 FQNEAQ (reference sequence). V was pared by 5 bases and J by 2 bases, with 9 bases of the junction left unmatched. Each sample yielded at least 6 million isolated PBMCs. The chain combines TRBV7-9 with TRBJ2-7; 7 bases are a match to TRBD1. This receptor was identified in a man aged 25 to 45 in good health. Sequenced: blood. This chain's CDR3 is CASSANRDRAYEQYF. The CDR3 DNA follows: TGTGCCAGCAGCGCCAATCGGGACAGAGCCTACGAGCAGTACTTC.